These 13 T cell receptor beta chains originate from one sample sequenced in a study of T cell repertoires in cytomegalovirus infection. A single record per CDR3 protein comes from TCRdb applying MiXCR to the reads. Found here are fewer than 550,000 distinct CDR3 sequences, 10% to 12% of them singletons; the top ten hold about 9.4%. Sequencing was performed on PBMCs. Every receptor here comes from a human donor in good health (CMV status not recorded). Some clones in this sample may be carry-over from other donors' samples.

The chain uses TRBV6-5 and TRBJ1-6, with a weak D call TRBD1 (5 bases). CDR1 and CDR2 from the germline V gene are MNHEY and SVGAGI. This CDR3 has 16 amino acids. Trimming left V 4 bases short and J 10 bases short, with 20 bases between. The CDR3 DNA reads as TGTGCCAGCAGTTCCGCATTCAAGGGGCGCGTCTCACCCCTCCACTTT. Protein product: CASSSAFKGRVSPLHF.

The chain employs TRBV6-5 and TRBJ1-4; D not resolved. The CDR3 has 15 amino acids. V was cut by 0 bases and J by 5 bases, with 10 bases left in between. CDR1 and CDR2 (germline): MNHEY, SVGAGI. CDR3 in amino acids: CASSYSVAVNEKLFF. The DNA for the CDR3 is TGTGCCAGCAGTTACTCGGTAGCGGTGAATGAAAAACTGTTTTTT.

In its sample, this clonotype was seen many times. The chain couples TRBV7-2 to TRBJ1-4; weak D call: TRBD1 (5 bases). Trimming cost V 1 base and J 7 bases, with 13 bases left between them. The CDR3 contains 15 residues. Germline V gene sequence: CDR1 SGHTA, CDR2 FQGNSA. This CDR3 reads CASSLVRGGGEKLFF. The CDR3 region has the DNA TGTGCCAGCAGCTTAGTGCGGGGGGGAGGTGAAAAACTGTTTTTT. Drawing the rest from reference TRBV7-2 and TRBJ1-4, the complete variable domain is GAGVSQSPSNKVTEKGKDVELRCDPISGHTALYWYRQSLGQGLEFLIYFQGNSAPDKSGLPSDRFSAERTGGSVSTLTIQRTQQEDSAVYLCASSLVRGGGEKLFFGSGTQLSVL.

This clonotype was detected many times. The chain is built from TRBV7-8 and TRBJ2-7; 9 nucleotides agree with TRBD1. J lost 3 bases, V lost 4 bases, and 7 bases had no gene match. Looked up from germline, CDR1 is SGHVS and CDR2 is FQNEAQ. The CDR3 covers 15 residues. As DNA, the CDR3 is TGTGCCAGCAGCTCTCAGGGGGGACAGGGCTACGAGCAGTACTTC. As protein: CASSSQGGQGYEQYF.

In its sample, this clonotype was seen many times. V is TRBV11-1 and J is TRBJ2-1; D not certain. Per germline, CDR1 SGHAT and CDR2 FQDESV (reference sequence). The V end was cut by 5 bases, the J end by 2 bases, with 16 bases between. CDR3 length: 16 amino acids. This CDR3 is CASSLLAESPYNEQFF. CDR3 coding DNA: TGTGCCAGCAGCCTATTAGCCGAAAGTCCCTACAATGAGCAGTTCTTC.

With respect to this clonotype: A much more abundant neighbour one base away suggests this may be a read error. This CDR3 reads CASRIQKGGHGRTEAFF. In DNA form, the CDR3 reads TGTGCCAGTAGAATACAGAAGGGTGGACATGGGAGGACTGAAGCTTTCTTT. This rearrangement joins TRBV19 to TRBJ1-1; possible D gene TRBD1, 5 bases. The CDR3 has 17 residues. The V end lost 6 bases, the J end lost 5 bases, and 25 bases lay between the germline ends. The germline CDR1 and CDR2 sequences are LNHDA and SQIVND (reference sequence).

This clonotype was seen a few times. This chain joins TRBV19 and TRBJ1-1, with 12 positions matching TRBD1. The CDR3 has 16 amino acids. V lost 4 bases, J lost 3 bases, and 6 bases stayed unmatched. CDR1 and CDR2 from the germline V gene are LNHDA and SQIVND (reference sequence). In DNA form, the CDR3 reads TGTGCCAGTAGTAACCGGGACAGGGGGCTGTACACTGAAGCTTTCTTT. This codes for CASSNRDRGLYTEAFF.

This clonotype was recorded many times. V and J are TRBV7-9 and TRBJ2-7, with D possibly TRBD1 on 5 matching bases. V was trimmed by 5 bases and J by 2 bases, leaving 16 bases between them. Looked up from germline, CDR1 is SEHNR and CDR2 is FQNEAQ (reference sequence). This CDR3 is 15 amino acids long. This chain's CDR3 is CASSPTSTATYEQYF. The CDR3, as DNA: TGTGCCAGCAGCCCCACATCGACAGCCACCTACGAGCAGTACTTC.

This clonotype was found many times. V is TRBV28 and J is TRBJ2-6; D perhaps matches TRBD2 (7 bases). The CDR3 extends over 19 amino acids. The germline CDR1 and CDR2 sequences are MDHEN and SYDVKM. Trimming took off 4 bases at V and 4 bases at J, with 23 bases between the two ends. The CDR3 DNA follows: TGTGCCAGCAGTTCCCCGAGGGGGGGCGCAATGTCCGGGGCCAACGTCCTGACTTTC. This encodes CASSSPRGGAMSGANVLTF.

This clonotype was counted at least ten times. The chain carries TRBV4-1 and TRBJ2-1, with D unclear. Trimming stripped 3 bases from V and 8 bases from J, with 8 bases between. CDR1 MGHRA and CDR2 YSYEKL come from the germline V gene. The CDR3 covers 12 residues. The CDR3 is CASSQNSHEQFF. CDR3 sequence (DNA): TGCGCCAGCAGCCAGAATAGCCATGAGCAGTTCTTC.

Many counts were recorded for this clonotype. The chain's CDR3 is CASSPSWGTGELFF. The CDR3 DNA sequence: TGTGCCAGCAGCCCGTCTTGGGGAACCGGGGAGCTGTTTTTT. V gene TRBV11-2 combines with J gene TRBJ2-2; D not resolved. CDR3 length equals 14 residues. Trimming stripped 5 bases from V and 5 bases from J, with 12 bases between. Germline V CDR1 and CDR2: SGHAT, FQNNGV.

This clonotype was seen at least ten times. This CDR3 is CASTYLPHQPQHF. The CDR3 DNA reads TGTGCCAGTACCTATCTTCCGCATCAGCCCCAGCATTTT. This sequence joins TRBV19 and TRBJ1-5; no reliable D call. The CDR3 is 13 amino acids. Trimming stripped 7 bases from V and 5 bases from J, with 12 bases between. Germline lookup yields CDR1 LNHDA and CDR2 SQIVND (reference sequence).

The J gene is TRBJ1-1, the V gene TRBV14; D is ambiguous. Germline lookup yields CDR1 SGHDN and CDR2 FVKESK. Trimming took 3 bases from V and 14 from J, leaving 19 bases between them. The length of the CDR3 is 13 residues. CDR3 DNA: TGTGCCAGCAGCCACCGATTGGGCAGGCAGCGCTTCTTT. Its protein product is CASSHRLGRQRFF.